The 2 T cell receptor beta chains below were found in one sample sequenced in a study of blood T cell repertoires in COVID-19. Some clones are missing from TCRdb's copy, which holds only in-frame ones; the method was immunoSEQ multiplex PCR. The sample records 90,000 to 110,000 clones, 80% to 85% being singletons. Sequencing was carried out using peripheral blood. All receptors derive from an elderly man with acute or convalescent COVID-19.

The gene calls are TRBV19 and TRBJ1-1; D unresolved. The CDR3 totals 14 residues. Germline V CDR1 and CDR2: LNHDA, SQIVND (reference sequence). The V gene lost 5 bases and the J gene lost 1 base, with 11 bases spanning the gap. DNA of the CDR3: TGTGCCAGTAGTCCCCGGTCTGGGAACACTGAAGCTTTCTTT. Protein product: CASSPRSGNTEAFF.

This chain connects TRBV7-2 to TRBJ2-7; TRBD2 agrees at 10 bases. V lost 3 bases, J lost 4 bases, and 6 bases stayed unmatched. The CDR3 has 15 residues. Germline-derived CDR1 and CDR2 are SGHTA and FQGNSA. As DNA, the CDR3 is TGTGCCAGCAGCTTTTCTAGCGGGAGTCGGTACGAGCAGTACTTC. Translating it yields CASSFSSGSRYEQYF.